The rows below give T cell receptor beta chains drawn from one sample of a study of T-cell memory formation after mild COVID-19. TCRdb re-called the 5' RACE reads with MiXCR, one entry per CDR3 protein. The sample yields fewer than 300,000 distinct CDR3 sequences, about a sixth seen once. Material for sequencing was PBMCs or a T cell subset sorted from them (not recorded which). These receptor sequences come from a man between 18 and 29 years old who had mild COVID-19 (a few samples of this study predate the infection). Cell type and time point are not known. Each CDR3 is given with its conserved first and last residue. The D gene is left open where the match is weak. Some rows have no size entry. The others give once, few or many, or a class for an expanded clone.

TRBJ2-1 many - TRBV19 TGTGCCAGTAGTAGACAGGTAAATGAGCAGTTCTTC CASSRQVNEQFF
TRBJ1-4 many - TRBV5-1 TGCGCCAGCAGCTTGGTCGGGACAACTAATGAAAAACTGTTTTTT CASSLVGTTNEKLFF
TRBJ2-2 few TRBD1 TRBV20-1 TGCAGTGCTAGAGATCTCCGGACAGGGAGCACCGGGGAGCTGTTTTTT CSARDLRTGSTGELFF
TRBJ1-3 - - TRBV5-1 TGCGCCAGCAGCAGAGAAACAGGGATGAGTGGCACCATATATTTT CASSRETGMSGTIYF
TRBJ1-4 - - TRBV6-2/TRBV6-3 TGTGCCAGCACCCGCAACCAGAATGAAAAACTGTTTTTT CASTRNQNEKLFF
TRBJ2-3 few - TRBV4-3 TGCGCCAGCAGCCAAGATACCCAGGGGCGCACAGATACGCAGTATTTT CASSQDTQGRTDTQYF
TRBJ1-3 - - TRBV7-9 TGTGCCAGCAGCTACTACCCGACGGGAAACACCATATATTTT CASSYYPTGNTIYF
TRBJ2-5 few - TRBV7-2 TGTGCCAGCAGCCAGGGACAGGCCACAGGGAGGGCCCAGTACTTC CASSQGQATGRAQYF
TRBJ2-7 - - TRBV10-3 TGTGCCTCACGACAGAGGGGCCCTTCCTACGAGCAGTACTTC CASRQRGPSYEQYF
TRBJ2-7 - TRBD1 TRBV7-6 TGTGCCAGCAGCAAAGGACAGGGAGCCCTCTACGAGCAGTACTTC CASSKGQGALYEQYF
TRBJ2-1 few TRBD1 TRBV29-1 TGCAGCGTTGAAGGGGAAATAGGGGGCGCCGGTTACAATGAGCAGTTCTTC CSVEGEIGGAGYNEQFF
TRBJ1-2 - - TRBV29-1 TGCAGCATTCAGGTGGACGGGCCGGGCTATGGCTACACCTTC CSIQVDGPGYGYTF
TRBJ1-1 few - TRBV2 TGTGCCAGCAGTGAAGCCAAGAACACTGAAGCTTTCTTT CASSEAKNTEAFF
TRBJ1-6 many - TRBV6-5 TGTGCCAGCAGTAAACAGGGTTTAATCGAGAATTCACCCCTCCACTTT CASSKQGLIENSPLHF
TRBJ1-1 - - TRBV7-8 TGTGCCAGCAGCTCACAGGGTCTCACTGAAGCTTTCTTT CASSSQGLTEAFF
TRBJ2-3 - TRBD2 TRBV5-1 TGCGCCAGCAGCCCAGGGACTAGCGGGGGGTCCACAGATACGCAGTATTTT CASSPGTSGGSTDTQYF
TRBJ2-5 - - TRBV18 TGTGCCAGCTCCCCCGACCTAGAGACCCAGTACTTC CASSPDLETQYF
TRBJ2-3 - - TRBV6-5 TGTGCCAGCAGTTACACCGGTACCGATACGCAGTATTTT CASSYTGTDTQYF